This T cell receptor (beta chain) is drawn from a study of blood T cell repertoires in COVID-19. Across the study: Specimens from acute and convalescent COVID-19 originated in the United States, Italy and Spain. The cDNA or gDNA used as material had been derived from T cells, B-cell-depleted T cells, or PBMCs.

V dropped 2 bases and J dropped 1; count of bases not matched to a gene: 6. The CDR3 sequence is 16 residues long. Germline CDR1 is SEHNR and CDR2 is FQNEAQ (reference sequence). Individuals drawn from 24 US areas were roughly 18 to 95 years old. Measured with immunoSEQ multiplex PCR; TCRdb has only the in-frame clones, and not every one. The sample lists about 180,000 clones, around 83% occurring once. This receptor was taken from a man aged 35 to 55 who had recovered from COVID-19. This chain connects TRBV7-9 to TRBJ2-3; 7 nucleotides align to TRBD2. The sample comprised PBMCs or T cells enriched from blood (not recorded which). CDR3 region: CASSLWGGDRTDTQYF. The CDR3 nucleotides are TGTGCCAGCAGCTTATGGGGAGGGGATCGCACAGATACGCAGTATTTT.